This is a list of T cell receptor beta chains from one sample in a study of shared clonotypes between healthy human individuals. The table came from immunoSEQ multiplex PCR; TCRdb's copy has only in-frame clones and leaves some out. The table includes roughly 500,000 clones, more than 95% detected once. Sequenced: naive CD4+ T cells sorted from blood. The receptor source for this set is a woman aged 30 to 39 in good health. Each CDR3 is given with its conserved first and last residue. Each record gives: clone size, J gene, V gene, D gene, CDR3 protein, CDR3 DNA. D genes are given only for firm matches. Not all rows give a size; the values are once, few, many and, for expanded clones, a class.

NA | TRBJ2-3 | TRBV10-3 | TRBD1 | CAIRRGQGATDTQYF | TGTGCCATCCGAAGGGGGCAGGGGGCCACAGATACGCAGTATTTT
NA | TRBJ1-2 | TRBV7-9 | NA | CASSPKGRYGYTF | TGTGCCAGCAGCCCCAAGGGCCGGTATGGCTACACCTTC
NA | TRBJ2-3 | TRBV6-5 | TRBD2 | CASQRGVGTDTQYF | TGTGCCAGCCAACGGGGGGTGGGCACAGATACGCAGTATTTT
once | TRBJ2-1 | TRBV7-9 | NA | CASTDYNEQFF | TGTGCCAGCACCGACTACAATGAGCAGTTCTTC
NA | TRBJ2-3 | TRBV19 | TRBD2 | CASSISFGLATDTQYF | TGTGCCAGTAGTATAAGTTTCGGACTAGCAACCGATACGCAGTATTTT
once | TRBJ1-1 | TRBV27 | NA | CASSLYGPSTEAFF | TGTGCCAGCAGTTTATACGGGCCTTCCACTGAAGCTTTCTTT
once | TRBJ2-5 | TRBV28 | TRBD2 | CASSLEASGSGTQYF | TGTGCCAGCAGTTTAGAGGCTAGCGGGAGTGGGACCCAGTACTTC
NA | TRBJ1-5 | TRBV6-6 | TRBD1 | CASRLRTGLNQPQHF | TGTGCCAGCAGACTACGGACAGGGCTAAATCAGCCCCAGCATTTT
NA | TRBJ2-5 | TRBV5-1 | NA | CASSLAPGGLETQYF | TGCGCCAGCAGCTTGGCCCCCGGCGGTCTGGAGACCCAGTACTTC
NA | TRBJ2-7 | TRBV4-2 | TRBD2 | CASSQAARGGSSYEQYF | TGTGCCAGCAGCCAAGCTGCCCGTGGCGGGAGCTCCTACGAGCAGTACTTC
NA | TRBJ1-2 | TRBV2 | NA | CASSEQQDYGYTF | TGTGCCAGCAGTGAGCAACAAGACTATGGCTACACCTTC